These 29 T cell receptor beta chains came from one sample sequenced in a study of cytomegalovirus exposure and HLA in healthy donors. The primer mix had 60 Vbeta and 13 Jbeta primers. Libraries were prepared by immunoSEQ multiplex PCR; TCRdb keeps only in-frame clonotypes and omits some of them. The sample carries approximately 150,000 clones, less than 9.5% recorded once. Sequencing was done on a sample of PBMCs. These receptors originate from a male donor in good health and CMV-seronegative.

Only a few counts were recorded for this clone. The chain couples TRBV2 to TRBJ2-1, with 14 bases aligning to TRBD2. Germline CDR1 SNHLY, CDR2 FYNNEI. With 7 bases clipped from V and 6 bases from J, the junction kept 14 bases outside the gene matches. The CDR3 has 18 residues. CDR3 residues: CASIPGLAGALAGNEQFF. The DNA for the CDR3 is TGTGCCAGCATCCCGGGACTAGCGGGAGCTCTAGCCGGCAATGAGCAGTTCTTC.

The gene calls are TRBV27 and TRBJ2-7, with D possibly matching TRBD2 (5 bases). The ends were cut back, 1 base at V and 2 bases at J, with 12 bases in the middle. The germline gives CDR1 MNHEY, CDR2 SMNVEV (reference sequence). This CDR3 is 15 amino acids long. CDR3 residues: CASSLFRSGPYEQYF. The CDR3 DNA reads TGTGCCAGCAGTTTATTCCGAAGCGGCCCCTACGAGCAGTACTTC.

This chain uses TRBV5-4 with TRBJ2-7, with 7 bases that match TRBD1. The CDR3 is 15 amino acids. Per germline, CDR1 SGHNT and CDR2 YYREEE (reference sequence). V lost 0 bases to trimming and J lost 0 bases; unmatched junction nucleotides: 3. CDR3 in DNA: TGTGCCAGCAGCTTGGATCCAGGGGGCTCCTACGAGCAGTACTTC. It specifies CASSLDPGGSYEQYF.

The chain has TRBV28 and TRBJ1-2, with TRBD1 matching over 7 bases. This CDR3 has 14 amino acids. V lost 5 bases, J lost 3 bases, and 6 bases stayed unmatched. The germline V gene encodes CDR1 MDHEN and CDR2 SYDVKM. The CDR3 loop reads CASSQGDQYYGYTF. The DNA for the CDR3 is TGTGCCAGCAGTCAGGGGGATCAGTACTATGGCTACACCTTC.

In this sample, this clone turned up a few times. V usage is TRBV30 and J usage is TRBJ2-7; possible D gene TRBD2, 5 bases. Germline values: CDR1 GTSNPN, CDR2 SVGIG (reference sequence). V was cut by 4 bases and J by 0 bases, with 10 bases left in between. CDR3 size: 13 residues. For the CDR3, the DNA is TGTGCCTGGAAGAGCGGCCTCTCCTACGAGCAGTACTTC. Its translation is CAWKSGLSYEQYF.

The genes are TRBV28 and TRBJ2-7; TRBD2 is a possible D gene (6 bases). This CDR3 region has 11 residues. Looked up from germline, CDR1 is MDHEN and CDR2 is SYDVKM. The V and J ends lost 3 bases and 6 bases respectively, with 6 bases between them. The CDR3: CASSLGGEQYF. CDR3 nucleotide sequence: TGTGCCAGCAGTTTGGGGGGCGAGCAGTACTTC.

This clone was seen a handful of times. The chain links TRBV28 to TRBJ2-1; the match to TRBD2 covers 8 bases. In germline, CDR1 is MDHEN, CDR2 SYDVKM. There are 14 residues in the CDR3. The trim removed 5 bases at V and 2 bases at J, leaving 2 bases unmatched. CDR3 protein: CASSLSGAYNEQFF. Here the CDR3 DNA reads TGTGCCAGCAGTCTTAGCGGGGCCTACAATGAGCAGTTCTTC.

This clone turned up a few times. This chain's CDR3 is CASSQRYDYGYTF. As DNA, the CDR3 is TGTGCCAGCAGTCAGCGATATGACTATGGCTACACCTTC. This chain connects TRBV27 to TRBJ1-2; D is ambiguous. This CDR3 has 13 residues. CDR1 is MNHEY, CDR2 SMNVEV, per germline (reference sequence). Trimming took 5 bases from V and 3 from J, leaving 10 bases between them.

This clone has only a few counts. The rearrangement joins TRBV27 to TRBJ2-7; 9 bases agree with TRBD2. From germline, CDR1 is MNHEY and CDR2 SMNVEV (reference sequence). The CDR3 is 15 residues long. The V gene end was trimmed by 6 bases and the J gene end by 5 bases; junction bases not matched to a gene: 11. CDR3 amino acids: CASRLGGRAGNEQYF. CDR3 in DNA: TGTGCCAGCAGGCTGGGCGGGAGGGCCGGCAACGAGCAGTACTTC.

The J gene is TRBJ2-6, the V gene TRBV7-9, with 8 nucleotides matching TRBD1. CDR1 SEHNR and CDR2 FQNEAQ come from the germline V gene (reference sequence). The CDR3 covers 15 residues. V was pared by 5 bases and J by 2 bases, with 2 bases of the junction left unmatched. The CDR3 reads CASSQGAAGANVLTF. In DNA form, the CDR3 reads TGTGCCAGCAGCCAGGGGGCGGCTGGGGCCAACGTCCTGACTTTC.

In its sample, this clone was seen a few times. The rearrangement uses TRBV11-2 and TRBJ2-7; 11 bases map to TRBD2. After removal of 4 bases from V and 3 bases from J, the junction contained 8 bases not matched to a gene. The CDR3 extends over 16 amino acids. Germline assignment: CDR1 SGHAT and CDR2 FQNNGV. Here the CDR3 reads CASSSVTSGGFYEQYF. CDR3 DNA sequence: TGTGCCAGCAGCTCCGTAACTAGCGGGGGCTTCTACGAGCAGTACTTC. The whole variable domain, remainder taken from reference TRBV11-2 and TRBJ2-7, is EAGVAQSPRYKIIEKRQSVAFWCNPISGHATLYWYQQILGQGPKLLIQFQNNGVVDDSQLPKDRFSAERLKGVDSTLKIQPAKLEDSAVYLCASSSVTSGGFYEQYFGPGTRLTVT.

This sequence joins TRBV2 and TRBJ2-3, with no clear D. Looked up from germline, CDR1 is SNHLY and CDR2 is FYNNEI. The CDR3 sequence is 14 residues long. V dropped 11 bases and J dropped 1 base, with 16 bases sitting between them. This chain's CDR3 is CALSVPSGTDTQYF. CDR3 sequence (DNA): TGTGCCCTCAGCGTCCCCTCGGGCACAGATACGCAGTATTTT.

This clone was seen a handful of times. The rearrangement links TRBV2 to TRBJ2-7; D gene unclear. The CDR3 is 14 residues long. Germline V lookup: CDR1 SNHLY, CDR2 FYNNEI. Between the trimmed V and J ends, which lost 4 bases and 3 bases, there was a span of 13 bases. DNA of the CDR3: TGTGCCAGCAGTGTCGAAAACATCAGCTACGAGCAGTACTTC. Translation gives CASSVENISYEQYF.

This clone was observed a handful of times. The CDR3 bases are TGTGCCAGCAGCTTCGGACAGGGGTACGAGCAGTACTTC. This codes for CASSFGQGYEQYF. This chain links TRBV7-2 with TRBJ2-7; TRBD1 aligns across 9 bases. The CDR3 has 13 residues. From germline, CDR1 is SGHTA and CDR2 FQGNSA. Trimming at V came to 3 bases and at J to 4 bases, leaving 1 base not matched to a gene.

The table lists this clone with a few counts. V is TRBV30 and J is TRBJ2-7; 12 bases line up with TRBD1. The CDR3 spans 14 residues. Unmatched junction bases numbered 3, after V lost 5 bases and J lost 1 base. Germline assignment: CDR1 GTSNPN and CDR2 SVGIG (reference sequence). The CDR3: CAWVGQGASYEQYF. The CDR3 DNA reads as TGTGCCTGGGTGGGACAGGGGGCGTCCTACGAGCAGTACTTC.

The rearrangement joins TRBV6-1 to TRBJ1-2, with a possible D match to TRBD1 (5 bases). The ends were cut back, 2 bases at V and 6 bases at J, with 16 bases in the middle. Germline V lookup: CDR1 MNHNS, CDR2 SASEGT. CDR3 size: 15 residues. The CDR3 region has the DNA TGTGCCAGCAGTGAATTAGTCAGGGTGAAGGATGGCTACACCTTC. This encodes CASSELVRVKDGYTF.

The chain has TRBV5-6 and TRBJ2-7, with a tentative D call TRBD2 (6 bases). V was cut by 4 bases and J by 2 bases, with 13 bases left in between. Germline values: CDR1 SGHDT, CDR2 YYEEEE. The CDR3 loop spans 14 amino acids. CDR3 region: CASSPSGGTYEQYF. The CDR3 nucleotides read TGTGCCAGCAGCCCGTCCGGGGGAACCTACGAGCAGTACTTC.

This clone was recorded a few times. This rearrangement joins TRBV6-1 to TRBJ1-6; tentatively, D is TRBD1 (5 bases). V was cut by 2 bases and J by 7 bases, with 15 bases left in between. Germline CDR1 is MNHNS and CDR2 is SASEGT. There are 16 residues in the CDR3. CDR3 DNA sequence: TGTGCCAGCAGTGAAATCTGGACAAGGGGAAATTCACCCCTCCACTTT. Translation gives CASSEIWTRGNSPLHF.

The rearrangement links TRBV6-4 to TRBJ1-1, with TRBD1 as a possible D gene (6 bases). The CDR3 has 13 amino acids. Trimming removed 4 bases from V and 3 bases from J, with 9 bases in between. In germline, CDR1 is MRHNA, CDR2 SNTAGT. The DNA for the CDR3 is TGTGCCAGCAGTGGGGGGCTGTACACTGAAGCTTTCTTT. Translation: CASSGGLYTEAFF.

In its sample, this clone was seen a few times. The rearrangement joins TRBV7-9 to TRBJ1-4, with D unclear. This CDR3 is built from 17 residues. Trimming took off 2 bases at V and 2 bases at J, with 15 bases between the two ends. Germline values: CDR1 SEHNR, CDR2 FQNEAQ (reference sequence). The CDR3 sequence: CASSLFGSSRTNEKLFF. Written as DNA, the CDR3 is TGTGCCAGCAGCTTATTCGGATCTAGCCGCACTAATGAAAAACTGTTTTTT. Filled out from reference TRBV7-9 and TRBJ1-4, the complete variable domain reads DTGVSQNPRHKITKRGQNVTFRCDPISEHNRLYWYRQTLGQGPEFLTYFQNEAQLEKSRLLSDRFSAERPKGSFSTLEIQRTEQGDSAMYLCASSLFGSSRTNEKLFFGSGTQLSVL.

This clone was observed a handful of times. The chain combines TRBV7-2 with TRBJ1-2; D is undetermined. The V gene's germline CDR1 is SGHTA and CDR2 FQGNSA. V lost 5 bases to trimming and J lost 0 bases, with 10 bases between them. This CDR3 is 14 amino acids long. The CDR3 reads CASSLIRANYGYTF. The DNA for the CDR3 is TGTGCCAGCAGCCTAATAAGAGCTAACTATGGCTACACCTTC.

The chain uses TRBV6-4 and TRBJ2-3; TRBD2 matches at 11 bases. From germline, CDR1 is MRHNA and CDR2 SNTAGT. V lost 6 bases to trimming and J lost 4 bases; unmatched junction nucleotides: 6. The CDR3 covers 15 residues. The CDR3: CASRPIAGGADTQYF. The CDR3 coding sequence is TGTGCCAGCAGACCGATAGCGGGAGGGGCAGATACGCAGTATTTT.

This chain links TRBV6-5 with TRBJ2-1, with 12 bases matching TRBD2. Germline V CDR1 and CDR2: MNHEY, SVGAGI. Unmatched junction bases numbered 1, after V lost 0 bases and J lost 7 bases. The CDR3 is made up of 15 amino acids. The CDR3 here is CASSYSTSGSNEQFF. CDR3 sequence (DNA): TGTGCCAGCAGTTACTCGACTAGCGGGAGTAATGAGCAGTTCTTC.

The chain recombines TRBV4-2 with TRBJ2-2, with a tentative D call TRBD1 (5 bases). The CDR3 loop spans 17 amino acids. The V end lost 1 base, the J end lost 1 base, and 13 bases lay between the germline ends. Per the germline V gene, CDR1 is LGHNA and CDR2 is YNFKEQ. The CDR3 coding sequence is TGTGCCAGCAGCCAAGGGAAGGGGCCGCTGAACACCGGGGAGCTGTTTTTT. This codes for CASSQGKGPLNTGELFF.

This clone has more than one count but fewer than ten. V is TRBV10-1 and J is TRBJ2-7, with a weak D call TRBD2 (6 bases). The V end lost 10 bases, the J end lost 5 bases, and 21 bases lay between the germline ends. CDR1 is WNHNN and CDR2 is SYGVQD in the germline V gene (reference sequence). This CDR3 comprises 14 residues. CDR3 in DNA: TGCGCCACCTACCCGCCGACTAGATGCCACGAGCAGTACTTC. Translated, it gives CATYPPTRCHEQYF.

This clone has more than one count but fewer than ten. V is TRBV11-3 and J is TRBJ2-1; 7 bases map to TRBD1. Germline V gene sequence: CDR1 SGHNT, CDR2 YENEEA. This CDR3 contains 14 residues. J lost 3 bases, V lost 5 bases, and 4 bases had no gene match. Here the CDR3 reads CASSPRQGYNEQFF. As DNA, the CDR3 is TGTGCCAGCAGCCCGAGACAGGGCTACAATGAGCAGTTCTTC.

This clone was counted only a few times. The junction differs from germline at one of its ends, possibly a read error. The J gene is TRBJ2-7, the V gene TRBV27, with a tentative D call TRBD2 (7 bases). CDR3 length: 12 amino acids. The germline CDR1 and CDR2 sequences are MNHEY and SMNVEV (reference sequence). The DNA for the CDR3 is TGTGCCAGCAGTTTATCGGGAGGGACACTCGGGTTC. It translates to CASSLSGGTLGF.

J is TRBJ2-5 and V is TRBV19, with 8 bases lining up with TRBD2. The better agreement between TRBJ2-7 and the DNA end casts doubt on the J call. The CDR3 is made up of 17 amino acids. CDR1 LNHDA and CDR2 SQIVND come from the germline V gene (reference sequence). The CDR3 DNA reads TGTGCCAGTAGTATAGCAGCGTACAGCGGGGGAACCTACGAGCAGTACTTC. Amino acids: CASSIAAYSGGTYEQYF.

This clone was counted only a few times. This chain joins TRBV10-3 and TRBJ2-2, with unresolved D. The length of the CDR3 is 15 residues. V lost 7 bases and J lost 7, with 19 bases in between. From germline, CDR1 is ENHRY and CDR2 SYGVKD. CDR3 residues: CAITDRRQWNGELFF. CDR3 coding DNA: TGTGCCATCACCGACCGGCGGCAGTGGAACGGGGAGCTGTTTTTT.